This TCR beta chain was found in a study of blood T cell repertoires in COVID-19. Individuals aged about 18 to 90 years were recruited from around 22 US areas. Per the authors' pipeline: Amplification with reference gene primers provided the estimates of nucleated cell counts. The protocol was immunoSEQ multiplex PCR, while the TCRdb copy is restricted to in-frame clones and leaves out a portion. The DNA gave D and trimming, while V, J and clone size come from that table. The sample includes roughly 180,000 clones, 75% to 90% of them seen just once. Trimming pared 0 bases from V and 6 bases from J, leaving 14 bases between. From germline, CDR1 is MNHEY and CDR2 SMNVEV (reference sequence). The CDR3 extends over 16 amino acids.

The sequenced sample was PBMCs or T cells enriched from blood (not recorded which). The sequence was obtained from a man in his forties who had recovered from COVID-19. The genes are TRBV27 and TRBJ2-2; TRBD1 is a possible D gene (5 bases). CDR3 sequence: CASSLSNPGRSGELFF. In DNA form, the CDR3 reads TGTGCCAGCAGTTTATCGAATCCAGGGCGGTCCGGGGAGCTGTTTTTT.